The sequence of this TCR beta chain was determined in a study of long-term antiretroviral therapy in people with HIV. Study results and limitations: Repertoires looked antigen-experienced, with only a slight naive shift after ART.

Trimming shortened V by 11 bases and J by 2 bases, and 20 bases separated the two germline ends. This CDR3 spans 15 amino acids. The germline V gene has CDR1 LNHDA and CDR2 SQIVND (reference sequence). Turning to this clone: Its specificity is unknown.

A v3.0 immunoSEQ assay was performed at survey level. Clones were read by immunoSEQ multiplex PCR, and TCRdb kept only the in-frame ones, dropping some. The sample shows fewer than 25,000 clones, over 65% of them seen only once. Sequenced here: unsorted PBMCs, sampled roughly 5.7 years after starting antiretroviral therapy. This clonotype was obtained from a man aged 25-45 years with HIV. The chain recombines TRBV19 with TRBJ2-3; D may match TRBD1 or TRBD2 (7 bases each). The CDR3 sequence is CAGTARAGITDTQYF. The CDR3 coding sequence is TGTGCCGGGACAGCGCGAGCGGGGATCACAGATACGCAGTATTTT.